Listed below are T cell receptor beta chains from one sample, sequenced in a study of cytomegalovirus exposure and HLA in healthy donors. TCRdb keeps only in-frame clones here, not all; method: immunoSEQ multiplex PCR. The sample lists about 160,000 clones, 70% to 90% occurring once. The sequenced sample consisted of PBMCs. These receptors all come from a woman aged 25 to 39 in good health and CMV-seronegative. Each CDR3 is given with its conserved first and last residue. D genes are given only for firm matches. Expanded clones are given a class, and other clones once, few, many or no size at all.

V gene: TRBV5-1; D gene: NA; clone size: NA; CDR3 length: 14; J gene: TRBJ2-3; CDR3 protein: CASSRRGPGDTQYF; CDR3 DNA: TGCGCCAGCAGCCGGCGGGGGCCGGGCGATACGCAGTATTTT
V gene: TRBV9; D gene: TRBD2; clone size: NA; CDR3 length: 15; J gene: TRBJ2-7; CDR3 protein: CASRKIAGVHYEQYF; CDR3 DNA: TGTGCCAGCAGAAAAATAGCGGGGGTACACTACGAGCAGTACTTC
V gene: TRBV10-3; D gene: TRBD1; clone size: NA; CDR3 length: 15; J gene: TRBJ1-2; CDR3 protein: CAISEGTGPPYGYTF; CDR3 DNA: TGTGCCATCAGTGAGGGGACAGGACCCCCCTATGGCTACACCTTC
V gene: TRBV9; D gene: NA; clone size: few; CDR3 length: 13; J gene: TRBJ2-5; CDR3 protein: CASSVAQYETQYF; CDR3 DNA: TGTGCCAGCAGCGTAGCCCAGTATGAGACCCAGTACTTC
V gene: TRBV6-1; D gene: NA; clone size: NA; CDR3 length: 14; J gene: TRBJ2-3; CDR3 protein: CASSLGGRTDTQYF; CDR3 DNA: TGTGCCAGCAGCTTGGGGGGCCGCACAGATACGCAGTATTTT
V gene: TRBV7-2; D gene: NA; clone size: NA; CDR3 length: 14; J gene: TRBJ2-7; CDR3 protein: CASSYPGFFYEQYF; CDR3 DNA: TGTGCCAGCAGCTACCCGGGGTTTTTCTACGAGCAGTACTTC
V gene: TRBV28; D gene: NA; clone size: NA; CDR3 length: 15; J gene: TRBJ1-5; CDR3 protein: CASSLAGQLNQPQHF; CDR3 DNA: TGTGCCAGCAGTTTAGCAGGACAGCTAAATCAGCCCCAGCATTTT
V gene: TRBV7-9; D gene: NA; clone size: NA; CDR3 length: 15; J gene: TRBJ2-3; CDR3 protein: CASSPGDGRTDTQYF; CDR3 DNA: TGTGCCAGCAGCCCCGGCGATGGTCGCACAGATACGCAGTATTTT
V gene: TRBV30; D gene: NA; clone size: NA; CDR3 length: 15; J gene: TRBJ2-2; CDR3 protein: CAWRAESLHTGELFF; CDR3 DNA: TGTGCCTGGAGGGCTGAGTCGCTGCACACCGGGGAGCTGTTTTTT
V gene: TRBV4-2; D gene: NA; clone size: NA; CDR3 length: 18; J gene: TRBJ1-3; CDR3 protein: CASSQTLPDGPSGNTIYF; CDR3 DNA: TGTGCCAGCAGCCAAACCCTGCCCGACGGACCCTCTGGAAACACCATATATTTT
V gene: TRBV28; D gene: TRBD1; clone size: NA; CDR3 length: 16; J gene: TRBJ1-5; CDR3 protein: CASSSGWTGNNQPQHF; CDR3 DNA: TGTGCCAGCAGTTCTGGCTGGACAGGGAATAATCAGCCCCAGCATTTT
V gene: TRBV29-1; D gene: NA; clone size: NA; CDR3 length: 13; J gene: TRBJ2-4; CDR3 protein: CSVGGDRKNIQYF; CDR3 DNA: TGCAGCGTTGGGGGGGATCGCAAAAACATTCAGTACTTC
V gene: TRBV7-6; D gene: TRBD1; clone size: NA; CDR3 length: 15; J gene: TRBJ1-1; CDR3 protein: CASSPTTGARTEAFF; CDR3 DNA: TGTGCCAGCAGCCCGACGACAGGGGCGCGGACTGAAGCTTTCTTT
V gene: TRBV4-3; D gene: NA; clone size: NA; CDR3 length: 16; J gene: TRBJ1-4; CDR3 protein: CASSQEVVRGGEKLFF; CDR3 DNA: TGCGCCAGCAGCCAAGAGGTGGTCCGGGGTGGCGAAAAACTGTTTTTT
V gene: TRBV19; D gene: NA; clone size: once; CDR3 length: 17; J gene: TRBJ2-1; CDR3 protein: CASSVVGSITPRNEQFF; CDR3 DNA: TGTGCCAGTAGTGTGGTGGGAAGCATAACCCCTCGGAATGAGCAGTTCTTC
V gene: TRBV7-8; D gene: TRBD1; clone size: NA; CDR3 length: 15; J gene: TRBJ1-1; CDR3 protein: CASSWDRMLNTEAFF; CDR3 DNA: TGTGCCAGCAGCTGGGACAGGATGCTCAACACTGAAGCTTTCTTT
V gene: TRBV4-1; D gene: NA; clone size: NA; CDR3 length: 18; J gene: TRBJ2-1; CDR3 protein: CASSQADLLANSYNEQFF; CDR3 DNA: TGCGCCAGCAGCCAAGCGGATCTCCTAGCGAACTCCTACAATGAGCAGTTCTTC
V gene: TRBV11-2; D gene: NA; clone size: NA; CDR3 length: 13; J gene: TRBJ2-7; CDR3 protein: CASSLAQDYEQYF; CDR3 DNA: TGTGCCAGCAGCTTAGCGCAGGACTACGAGCAGTACTTC
V gene: TRBV7-6; D gene: TRBD2; clone size: NA; CDR3 length: 17; J gene: TRBJ2-2; CDR3 protein: CASSFPHSGRNTGELFF; CDR3 DNA: TGTGCCAGCAGCTTCCCCCATAGCGGGAGGAACACCGGGGAGCTGTTTTTT
V gene: TRBV4-2; D gene: TRBD1; clone size: many; CDR3 length: 18; J gene: TRBJ1-1; CDR3 protein: CASRSMMRGGPSNTEAFF; CDR3 DNA: TGTGCCAGCAGGTCCATGATGCGAGGGGGCCCCTCGAACACTGAAGCTTTCTTT
V gene: TRBV5-5; D gene: NA; clone size: NA; CDR3 length: 15; J gene: TRBJ2-1; CDR3 protein: CASSLVRDNYNEQFF; CDR3 DNA: TGTGCCAGCAGCTTGGTGAGGGATAACTACAATGAGCAGTTCTTC
V gene: TRBV6-1; D gene: NA; clone size: NA; CDR3 length: 14; J gene: TRBJ2-5; CDR3 protein: CASRNRGGGETQYF; CDR3 DNA: TGTGCCAGCAGGAACAGGGGGGGAGGGGAGACCCAGTACTTC
V gene: TRBV5-1; D gene: TRBD1; clone size: NA; CDR3 length: 16; J gene: TRBJ2-2; CDR3 protein: CASSLAGTGGTGELFF; CDR3 DNA: TGCGCCAGCAGCTTGGCCGGGACAGGGGGAACCGGGGAGCTGTTTTTT
V gene: TRBV5-1; D gene: NA; clone size: NA; CDR3 length: 15; J gene: TRBJ2-3; CDR3 protein: CASSFWGQYTDTQYF; CDR3 DNA: TGCGCCAGCAGCTTTTGGGGGCAATACACAGATACGCAGTATTTT
V gene: TRBV7-8; D gene: NA; clone size: NA; CDR3 length: 13; J gene: TRBJ1-1; CDR3 protein: CASSPGGYTEAFF; CDR3 DNA: TGTGCCAGCAGCCCGGGGGGGTACACTGAAGCTTTCTTT
V gene: TRBV6-1; D gene: TRBD2; clone size: once; CDR3 length: 15; J gene: TRBJ2-7; CDR3 protein: CASSEGGPGGYEQYF; CDR3 DNA: TGTGCCAGCAGCGAAGGGGGTCCGGGGGGGTACGAGCAGTACTTC
V gene: TRBV11-1; D gene: NA; clone size: NA; CDR3 length: 14; J gene: TRBJ1-2; CDR3 protein: CASSPWQGIYGYTF; CDR3 DNA: TGTGCCAGCAGCCCGTGGCAGGGTATCTATGGCTACACCTTC
V gene: TRBV27; D gene: TRBD2; clone size: NA; CDR3 length: 14; J gene: TRBJ2-5; CDR3 protein: CASSLRGRGETQYF; CDR3 DNA: TGTGCCAGCAGTTTACGGGGGAGGGGAGAGACCCAGTACTTC
V gene: TRBV11-3; D gene: NA; clone size: few; CDR3 length: 18; J gene: TRBJ1-2; CDR3 protein: CASSLSGGPKPFDYGYTF; CDR3 DNA: TGTGCCAGCAGCTTATCGGGGGGCCCAAAGCCGTTCGACTATGGCTACACCTTC
V gene: TRBV30; D gene: NA; clone size: once; CDR3 length: 8; J gene: TRBJ2-5; CDR3 protein: CACGTQYF; CDR3 DNA: TGTGCCTGCGGGACCCAGTACTTC
V gene: TRBV19; D gene: NA; clone size: NA; CDR3 length: 14; J gene: TRBJ1-1; CDR3 protein: CASSTGRLGTEAFF; CDR3 DNA: TGTGCCAGTAGTACGGGCAGGCTGGGCACTGAAGCTTTCTTT
V gene: TRBV9; D gene: NA; clone size: NA; CDR3 length: 13; J gene: TRBJ2-1; CDR3 protein: CASSPKALGEQFF; CDR3 DNA: TGTGCCAGCAGCCCGAAGGCCCTCGGTGAGCAGTTCTTC
V gene: TRBV6-4; D gene: NA; clone size: few; CDR3 length: 13; J gene: TRBJ1-1; CDR3 protein: CASSDSDNTEAFF; CDR3 DNA: TGTGCCAGCAGTGACTCGGACAACACTGAAGCTTTCTTT
V gene: TRBV9; D gene: TRBD1; clone size: NA; CDR3 length: 14; J gene: TRBJ2-7; CDR3 protein: CASSTGDKGYEQYF; CDR3 DNA: TGTGCCAGCAGCACAGGGGACAAGGGCTACGAGCAGTACTTC
V gene: TRBV5-4; D gene: TRBD2; clone size: NA; CDR3 length: 12; J gene: TRBJ2-7; CDR3 protein: CASSLGGSEQYF; CDR3 DNA: TGTGCCAGCAGCCTTGGCGGGAGCGAGCAGTACTTC
V gene: TRBV4-1; D gene: TRBD2; clone size: once; CDR3 length: 14; J gene: TRBJ2-7; CDR3 protein: CASRLAGGPYEQYF; CDR3 DNA: TGCGCCAGCAGGTTAGCGGGGGGTCCCTACGAGCAGTACTTC
V gene: TRBV4-3; D gene: TRBD1; clone size: few; CDR3 length: 15; J gene: TRBJ1-1; CDR3 protein: CASSQDHLQGIGAFF; CDR3 DNA: TGCGCCAGCAGCCAAGATCACTTACAGGGGATTGGGGCTTTCTTT
V gene: TRBV5-6; D gene: TRBD1; clone size: NA; CDR3 length: 16; J gene: TRBJ2-5; CDR3 protein: CASSFVTTGTGKTQYF; CDR3 DNA: TGTGCCAGCAGTTTCGTTACGACCGGGACAGGGAAGACCCAGTACTTC
V gene: TRBV27; D gene: NA; clone size: NA; CDR3 length: 14; J gene: TRBJ2-7; CDR3 protein: CASNAQGEAYEQYF; CDR3 DNA: TGTGCCAGCAATGCACAGGGTGAAGCCTACGAGCAGTACTTC
V gene: TRBV29-1; D gene: NA; clone size: NA; CDR3 length: 10; J gene: TRBJ1-2; CDR3 protein: CSVLDPVGTF; CDR3 DNA: TGCAGCGTCCTCGACCCAGTGGGCACCTTC
V gene: TRBV11-2; D gene: NA; clone size: NA; CDR3 length: 14; J gene: TRBJ2-7; CDR3 protein: CASSLDLGGNEQYF; CDR3 DNA: TGTGCCAGCAGCTTAGATTTAGGGGGTAACGAGCAGTACTTC
V gene: TRBV11-2; D gene: TRBD1; clone size: NA; CDR3 length: 15; J gene: TRBJ1-3; CDR3 protein: CASSSRQGERNTIYF; CDR3 DNA: TGTGCCAGCAGCTCCCGACAGGGGGAACGAAACACCATATATTTT
V gene: TRBV5-4; D gene: NA; clone size: NA; CDR3 length: 15; J gene: TRBJ1-1; CDR3 protein: CASSEPPQGNTEAFF; CDR3 DNA: TGTGCCAGCAGCGAACCCCCTCAGGGGAACACTGAAGCTTTCTTT
V gene: TRBV4-3; D gene: NA; clone size: once; CDR3 length: 14; J gene: TRBJ2-1; CDR3 protein: CASSQGRIYNEQFF; CDR3 DNA: TGCGCCAGCAGCCAAGGGCGGATCTACAATGAGCAGTTCTTC
V gene: TRBV30; D gene: NA; clone size: once; CDR3 length: 14; J gene: TRBJ2-5; CDR3 protein: CAWSVGGGQETQYF; CDR3 DNA: TGTGCCTGGAGTGTAGGGGGGGGACAGGAGACCCAGTACTTC